These 18 T cell receptor beta chains came from one sample sequenced in a study of shared clonotypes between healthy human individuals. Profiled with immunoSEQ multiplex PCR; TCRdb holds only in-frame clones, not every one. The sample has some 2,500,000 clones; approximately 93% are singletons. Source material: naive CD4+ T cells from PBMCs. As for subset: CD45RA+ positively selected. The receptors shown here come from a man aged 18 to 30 in good health. Some clones in this sample may be carry-over from other donors' samples.

The chain couples TRBV18 to TRBJ1-1; 8 nucleotides agree with TRBD1. Per the germline V gene, CDR1 is KGHSH and CDR2 is LQKENI. This CDR3 has 16 amino acids. The trim removed 6 bases at V and 9 bases at J, leaving 18 bases unmatched. The CDR3 DNA reads as TGTGCCAGCTCCCACGGACAGGGTAATCTTAATCCAAAAGCTTTCTTT. It encodes CASSHGQGNLNPKAFF. The whole variable domain, remainder taken from reference TRBV18 and TRBJ1-1, is NAGVMQNPRHLVRRRGQEARLRCSPMKGHSHVYWYRQLPEEGLKFMVYLQKENIIDESGMPKERFSAEFPKEGPSILRIQQVVRGDSAAYFCASSHGQGNLNPKAFFGQGTRLTVV.

This sequence joins TRBV28 and TRBJ1-1; D possibly corresponds to TRBD1 (6 bases). V dropped 7 bases and J dropped 6 bases, with 15 bases sitting between them. CDR1 and CDR2 from the germline V gene are MDHEN and SYDVKM. The CDR3 totals 13 residues. The CDR3 DNA is TGTGCCAGCACCGGAGGGACAAGCGCTGAAGCTTTCTTT. This sequence encodes CASTGGTSAEAFF.

The chain is built from TRBV5-5 and TRBJ1-2; D remains unclear. Germline CDR1 SGHKS, CDR2 YYEKEE (reference sequence). Trimming cost V 1 base and J 4 bases, with 11 bases left between them. The CDR3 length is 14 residues. CDR3 coding DNA: TGTGCCAGCAGCTTGACGGGGAAAGCCTATGGCTACACCTTC. Amino acids: CASSLTGKAYGYTF.

Here the CDR3 DNA reads TGCGCCAGCAGCCAAGGGGGGACAGGGGAGGTGAACACTGAAGCTTTCTTT. Its translation is CASSQGGTGEVNTEAFF. The chain combines TRBV4-1 with TRBJ1-1; 10 nucleotides line up with TRBD1. V gave up 1 base and J gave up 0 bases; unmatched junction bases: 5. Germline CDR1 and CDR2: MGHRA and YSYEKL. The CDR3 is 17 residues long.

The chain links TRBV11-2 to TRBJ2-3; TRBD2 matches 12 bases. This CDR3 region has 15 residues. V shed 9 bases, J shed 8 bases, and the junction held 12 bases outside the gene matches. Germline CDR1 and CDR2: SGHAT and FQNNGV. CDR3 sequence: CASGRLAGDGATQYF. The CDR3 DNA reads TGTGCCAGTGGCCGACTAGCGGGAGACGGAGCTACGCAGTATTTT.

This rearrangement joins TRBV5-8 to TRBJ2-6; D is ambiguous. Germline CDR1 is SGHTS and CDR2 is YDEGEE. Trimming took 2 bases from V and 0 from J, leaving 12 bases between them. The CDR3 has 17 amino acids. The CDR3 reads CASSLNPMSSGANVLTF. In nucleotides, the CDR3 is TGTGCCAGCAGCTTAAACCCGATGAGCTCTGGGGCCAACGTCCTGACTTTC. Variable domain in full (rest from reference TRBV5-8 and TRBJ2-6): EAGVTQSPTHLIKTRGQQATLRCSPISGHTSVYWYQQALGLGLQFLLWYDEGEERNRGNFPPRFSGRQFPNYSSELNVNALELEDSALYLCASSLNPMSSGANVLTFGAGSRLTVL.

This clone was seen once. The V gene is TRBV27, the J gene TRBJ2-5; D ambiguous. V dropped 3 bases and J dropped 0 bases, with 5 bases sitting between them. The CDR3 spans 13 residues. Germline V gene lookup returns CDR1 MNHEY and CDR2 SMNVEV (reference sequence). CDR3 sequence reads: CASSLAYQETQYF. The CDR3 DNA follows: TGTGCCAGCAGTTTGGCGTACCAAGAGACCCAGTACTTC.

The rearrangement uses TRBV7-8 and TRBJ1-2; D unresolved. Germline lookup yields CDR1 SGHVS and CDR2 FQNEAQ. This CDR3 region has 13 residues. V was shortened by 1 base and J by 7 bases, with 10 bases between the two germline ends. The CDR3: CASSLDRAVGYTF. The CDR3 DNA is TGTGCCAGCAGCTTAGATCGGGCTGTTGGCTACACCTTC.

V gene TRBV7-8 combines with J gene TRBJ2-5; the D gene is possibly TRBD2 (5 bases). V was trimmed by 4 bases and J by 1 base, leaving 16 bases between them. This CDR3 has 16 residues. Germline V gene lookup returns CDR1 SGHVS and CDR2 FQNEAQ. CDR3 protein: CASSSRGGRIQETQYF. CDR3 nucleotides: TGTGCCAGCAGCTCTCGGGGTGGCAGGATCCAAGAGACCCAGTACTTC. The complete variable domain, with remaining parts taken from reference TRBV7-8 and TRBJ2-5, reads GAGVSQSPRYKVAKRGQDVALRCDPISGHVSLFWYQQALGQGPEFLTYFQNEAQLDKSGLPSDRFFAERPEGSVSTLKIQRTQQEDSAVYLCASSSRGGRIQETQYFGPGTRLLVL.

V and J are TRBV7-9 and TRBJ2-3; weak D call: TRBD2 (5 bases). CDR3 size: 12 residues. Germline CDR1 SEHNR, CDR2 FQNEAQ (reference sequence). The V gene lost 5 bases and the J gene lost 8 bases, with 11 bases spanning the gap. CDR3 sequence (DNA): TGTGCCAGCAGCGATTCCGGAGGTACGCAGTATTTT. Translated, it gives CASSDSGGTQYF.

The chain has TRBV11-1 and TRBJ2-7; D is ambiguous. V was shortened by 4 bases and J by 0 bases, with 10 bases between the two germline ends. Germline lookup yields CDR1 SGHAT and CDR2 FQDESV (reference sequence). The CDR3 is 14 residues long. DNA of the CDR3: TGTGCCAGCAGCTGGGCCACCCCCTCCTACGAGCAGTACTTC. It encodes CASSWATPSYEQYF.

The CDR3: CASSLRLAGGAYEQYF. CDR3 in DNA: TGTGCCAGCAGCTTACGACTAGCGGGAGGGGCTTACGAGCAGTACTTC. The rearrangement uses TRBV7-2 and TRBJ2-7, with 14 bases identical to TRBD2. V trimming: 2 bases; J trimming: 4 bases; junction bases outside the gene matches: 4. CDR3 length: 16 residues. The germline V gene encodes CDR1 SGHTA and CDR2 FQGNSA.

The chain is built from TRBV18 and TRBJ2-2, with 15 bases that match TRBD2. CDR1 is KGHSH and CDR2 is LQKENI in the germline V gene. Trimming cost V 1 base and J 6 bases; bases outside gene matches: 12. This CDR3 has 20 residues. CDR3 amino acids: CASSPLGTSGRPPKAGELFF. The CDR3 DNA sequence: TGTGCCAGCTCACCACTAGGGACTAGCGGGAGGCCACCGAAGGCCGGGGAGCTGTTTTTT.

For this clone: The same CDR3 is also encoded by other DNA sequences in this sample. The chain couples TRBV5-1 to TRBJ2-3; the D is unclear. The CDR3 is 13 amino acids. V was cut by 3 bases and J by 0 bases, with 5 bases left in between. CDR1 and CDR2 (germline): SGHRS, YFSETQ. This CDR3 reads CASSSSSTDTQYF. DNA of the CDR3: TGCGCCAGCAGCTCGTCTAGCACAGATACGCAGTATTTT.

This sequence joins TRBV5-1 and TRBJ2-3, with TRBD2 identical over 11 bases. This CDR3 spans 15 amino acids. Trimming removed 1 base from V and 4 bases from J; junction bases left unmatched: 2. Germline CDR1 is SGHRS and CDR2 is YFSETQ. The CDR3 loop reads CASSLTSGSADTQYF. The CDR3 bases are TGCGCCAGCAGCTTGACTAGCGGGAGTGCAGATACGCAGTATTTT.

The rearrangement uses TRBV7-9 and TRBJ2-2, with TRBD2 identical over 9 bases. Per germline, CDR1 SEHNR and CDR2 FQNEAQ (reference sequence). After removal of 6 bases from V and 4 bases from J, the junction contained 3 bases not matched to a gene. This CDR3 contains 14 residues. CDR3 nucleotides: TGTGCCAGCAGACGTAGCGGGAGCACCGGGGAGCTGTTTTTT. It codes for CASRRSGSTGELFF.

V usage is TRBV12-5 and J usage is TRBJ2-7; D gene ambiguous. Trimming stripped 4 bases from V and 7 bases from J, with 11 bases between. The CDR3 runs to 12 residues. Germline V CDR1 and CDR2: LGHNT, FRNRAP. For the CDR3, the DNA is TGTGCTAGTGGTTCCGGCTGGTCGGAGCAGTACTTC. It translates to CASGSGWSEQYF.

This chain connects TRBV4-1 to TRBJ1-2; D unresolved. Trimming removed 4 bases from V and 0 bases from J, with 15 bases in between. Germline lookup yields CDR1 MGHRA and CDR2 YSYEKL. The CDR3 extends over 16 amino acids. The CDR3 nucleotides are TGCGCCAGCAGCCGGAGAGACAATCCTTCTAACTATGGCTACACCTTC. Its translation is CASSRRDNPSNYGYTF.